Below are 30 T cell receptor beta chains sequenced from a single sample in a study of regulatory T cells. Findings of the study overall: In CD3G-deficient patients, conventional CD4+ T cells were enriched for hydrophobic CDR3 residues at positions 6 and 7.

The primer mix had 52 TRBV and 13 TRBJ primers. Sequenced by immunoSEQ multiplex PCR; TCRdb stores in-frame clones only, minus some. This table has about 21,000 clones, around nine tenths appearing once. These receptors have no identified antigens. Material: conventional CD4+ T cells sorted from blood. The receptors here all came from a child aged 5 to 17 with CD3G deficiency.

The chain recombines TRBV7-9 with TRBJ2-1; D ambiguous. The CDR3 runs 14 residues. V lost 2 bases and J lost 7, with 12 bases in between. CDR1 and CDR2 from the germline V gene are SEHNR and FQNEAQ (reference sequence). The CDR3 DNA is TGTGCCAGCAGCTTAAAGACGGCTGGGAATGAGCAGTTCTTC. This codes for CASSLKTAGNEQFF.

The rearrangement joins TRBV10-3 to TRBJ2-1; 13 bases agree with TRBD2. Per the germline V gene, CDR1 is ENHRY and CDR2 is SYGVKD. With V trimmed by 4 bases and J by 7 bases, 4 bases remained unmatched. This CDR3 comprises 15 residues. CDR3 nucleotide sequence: TGTGCCATCAGTGGGACTAGCGGGAGAACGAATGAGCAGTTCTTC. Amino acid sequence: CAISGTSGRTNEQFF.

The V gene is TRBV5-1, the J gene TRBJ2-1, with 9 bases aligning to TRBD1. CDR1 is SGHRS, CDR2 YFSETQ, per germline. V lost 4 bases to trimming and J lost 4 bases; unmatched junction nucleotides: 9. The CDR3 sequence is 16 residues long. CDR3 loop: CASSPGQGSRYNEQFF. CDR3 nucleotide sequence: TGCGCCAGCAGCCCGGGACAGGGATCAAGGTACAATGAGCAGTTCTTC.

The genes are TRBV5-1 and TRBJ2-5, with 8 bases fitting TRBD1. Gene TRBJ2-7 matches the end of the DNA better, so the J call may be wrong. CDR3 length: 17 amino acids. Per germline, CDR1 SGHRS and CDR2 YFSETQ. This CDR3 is CASSLGAGPGGLHEQYF. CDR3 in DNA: TGCGCCAGCAGCTTGGGGGCTGGGCCAGGGGGCTTGCACGAGCAGTACTTC.

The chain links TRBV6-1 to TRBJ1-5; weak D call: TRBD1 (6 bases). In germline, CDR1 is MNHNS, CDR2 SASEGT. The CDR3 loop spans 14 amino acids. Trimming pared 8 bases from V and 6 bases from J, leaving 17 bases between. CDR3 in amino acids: CASQKGGDGQPQHF. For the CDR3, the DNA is TGTGCCAGCCAAAAAGGGGGGGATGGTCAGCCCCAGCATTTT.

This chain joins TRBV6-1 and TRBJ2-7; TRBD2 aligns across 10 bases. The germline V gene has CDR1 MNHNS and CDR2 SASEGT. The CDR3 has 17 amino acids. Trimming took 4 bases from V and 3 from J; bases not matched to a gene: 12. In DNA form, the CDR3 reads TGTGCCAGCAGTGGAAGGCGTTCTAGCGGGAGCTACTACGAGCAGTACTTC. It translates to CASSGRRSSGSYYEQYF.

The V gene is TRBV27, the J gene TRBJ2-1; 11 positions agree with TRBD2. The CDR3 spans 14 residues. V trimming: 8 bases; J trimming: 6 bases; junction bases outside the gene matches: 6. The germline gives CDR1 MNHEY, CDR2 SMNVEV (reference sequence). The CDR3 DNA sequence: TGTGCCAGCTCCCGTAGCGGGAGGGCCAATGAGCAGTTCTTC. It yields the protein CASSRSGRANEQFF.

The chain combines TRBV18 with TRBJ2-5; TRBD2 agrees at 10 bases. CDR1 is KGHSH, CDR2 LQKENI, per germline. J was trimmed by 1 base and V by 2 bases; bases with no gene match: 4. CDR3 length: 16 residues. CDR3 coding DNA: TGTGCCAGCTCACCAAGAGCGGGAGGGAGCCAAGAGACCCAGTACTTC. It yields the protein CASSPRAGGSQETQYF.

CDR3 residues: CASSSTTHRGRKFFNYGYTF. The CDR3 coding sequence is TGTGCCAGCAGTTCAACCACTCACAGGGGTCGAAAATTTTTTAACTATGGCTACACCTTC. The chain carries TRBV28 and TRBJ1-2, with 7 bases fitting TRBD1. The germline V gene encodes CDR1 MDHEN and CDR2 SYDVKM. V lost 4 bases, J lost 1 base, and 21 bases stayed unmatched. CDR3 length: 20 amino acids.

This CDR3 reads CASSRGPTAYGYTF. CDR3 DNA sequence: TGTGCCAGTAGTAGGGGCCCGACAGCTTATGGCTACACCTTC. The chain combines TRBV19 with TRBJ1-2; tentatively, D is TRBD1 (5 bases). Germline assignment: CDR1 LNHDA and CDR2 SQIVND (reference sequence). The length of the CDR3 is 14 residues. The V gene lost 4 bases and the J gene lost 5 bases, with 14 bases spanning the gap.

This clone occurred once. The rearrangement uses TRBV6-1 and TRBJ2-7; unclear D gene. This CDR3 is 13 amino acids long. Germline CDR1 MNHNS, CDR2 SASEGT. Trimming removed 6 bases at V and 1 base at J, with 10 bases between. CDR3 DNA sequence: TGTGCCAGCAGAAAAGACGGGTCCTACGAGCAGTACTTC. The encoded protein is CASRKDGSYEQYF.

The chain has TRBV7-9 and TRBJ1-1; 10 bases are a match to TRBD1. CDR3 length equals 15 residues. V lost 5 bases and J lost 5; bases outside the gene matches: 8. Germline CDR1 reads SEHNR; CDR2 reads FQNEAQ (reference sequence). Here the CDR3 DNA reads TGTGCCAGCAGCCACCCGGGACAGGGGAAAACTGAAGCTTTCTTT. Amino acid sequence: CASSHPGQGKTEAFF.

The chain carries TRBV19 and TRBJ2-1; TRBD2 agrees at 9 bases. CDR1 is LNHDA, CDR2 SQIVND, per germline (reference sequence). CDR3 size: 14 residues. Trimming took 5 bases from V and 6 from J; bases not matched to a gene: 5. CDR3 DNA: TGTGCCAGTAGTTTCGGACTAGCGACCAATGAGCAGTTCTTC. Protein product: CASSFGLATNEQFF.

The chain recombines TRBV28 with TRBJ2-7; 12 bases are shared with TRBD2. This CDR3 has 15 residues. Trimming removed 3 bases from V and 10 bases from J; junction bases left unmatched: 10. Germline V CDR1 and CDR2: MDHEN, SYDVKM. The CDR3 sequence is CASSFLAGGKALQYF. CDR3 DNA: TGTGCCAGCAGTTTTCTAGCGGGAGGGAAGGCTTTACAGTACTTC.

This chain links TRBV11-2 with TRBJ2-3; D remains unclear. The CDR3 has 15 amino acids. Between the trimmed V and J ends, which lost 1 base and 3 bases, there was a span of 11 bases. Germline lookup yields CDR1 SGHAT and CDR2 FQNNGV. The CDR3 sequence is CASSLGWLGTDTQYF. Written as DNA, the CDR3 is TGTGCCAGCAGCTTAGGATGGTTGGGGACAGATACGCAGTATTTT. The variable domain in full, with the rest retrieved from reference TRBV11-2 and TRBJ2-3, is EAGVAQSPRYKIIEKRQSVAFWCNPISGHATLYWYQQILGQGPKLLIQFQNNGVVDDSQLPKDRFSAERLKGVDSTLKIQPAKLEDSAVYLCASSLGWLGTDTQYFGPGTRLTVL.

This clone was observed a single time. The CDR3 nucleotides are TGTGCCAGCAGTTTATGGGGTACCTACGAGCAGTACTTC. Translated, it gives CASSLWGTYEQYF. The chain combines TRBV28 with TRBJ2-7; D is ambiguous. Trimming removed 0 bases from V and 2 bases from J, with 5 bases in between. The germline gives CDR1 MDHEN, CDR2 SYDVKM. This CDR3 has 13 amino acids.

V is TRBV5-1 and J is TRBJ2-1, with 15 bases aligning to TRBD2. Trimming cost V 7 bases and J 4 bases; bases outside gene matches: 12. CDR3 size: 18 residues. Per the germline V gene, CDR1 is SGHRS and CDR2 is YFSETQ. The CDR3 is CASHPGLAGGGVYNEQFF. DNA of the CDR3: TGCGCCAGCCACCCGGGACTAGCGGGAGGAGGGGTTTACAATGAGCAGTTCTTC.

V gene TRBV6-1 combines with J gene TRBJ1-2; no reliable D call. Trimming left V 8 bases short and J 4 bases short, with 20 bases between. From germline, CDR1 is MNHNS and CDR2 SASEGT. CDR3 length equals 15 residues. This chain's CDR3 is CASHEVGSVPYGYTF. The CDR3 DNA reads TGTGCCAGCCACGAGGTGGGGTCGGTTCCCTATGGCTACACCTTC.

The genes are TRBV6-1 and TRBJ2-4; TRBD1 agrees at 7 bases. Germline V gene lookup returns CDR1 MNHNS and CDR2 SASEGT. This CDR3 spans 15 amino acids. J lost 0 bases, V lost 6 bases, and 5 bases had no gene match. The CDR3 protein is CASRGTALAKNIQYF. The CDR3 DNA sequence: TGTGCCAGCAGGGGGACAGCACTAGCCAAAAACATTCAGTACTTC.

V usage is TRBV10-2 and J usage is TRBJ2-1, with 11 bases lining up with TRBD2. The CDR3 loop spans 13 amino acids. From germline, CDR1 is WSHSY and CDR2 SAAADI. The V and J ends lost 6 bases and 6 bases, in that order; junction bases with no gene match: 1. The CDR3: CASRGTSGNEQFF. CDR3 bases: TGCGCCAGCAGGGGGACTAGCGGCAATGAGCAGTTCTTC.

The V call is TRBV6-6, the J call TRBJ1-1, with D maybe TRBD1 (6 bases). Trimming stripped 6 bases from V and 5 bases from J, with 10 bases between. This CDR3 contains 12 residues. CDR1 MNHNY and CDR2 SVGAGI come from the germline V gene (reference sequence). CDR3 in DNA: TGTGCCAGCAGGGAGGGGGAAACTGAAGCTTTCTTT. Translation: CASREGETEAFF.

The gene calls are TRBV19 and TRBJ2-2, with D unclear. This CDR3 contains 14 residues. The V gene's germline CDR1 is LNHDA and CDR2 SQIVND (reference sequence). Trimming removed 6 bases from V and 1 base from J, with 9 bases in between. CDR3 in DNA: TGTGCCAGTAGGTGGGATTGGAACACCGGGGAGCTGTTTTTT. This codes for CASRWDWNTGELFF.

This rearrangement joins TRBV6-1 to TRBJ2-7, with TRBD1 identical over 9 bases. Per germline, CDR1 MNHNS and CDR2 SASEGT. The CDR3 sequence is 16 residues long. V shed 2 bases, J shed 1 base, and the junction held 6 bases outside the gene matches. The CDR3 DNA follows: TGTGCCAGCAGTGAACTCGGACAGGGGAGTTCCTACGAGCAGTACTTC. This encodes CASSELGQGSSYEQYF.

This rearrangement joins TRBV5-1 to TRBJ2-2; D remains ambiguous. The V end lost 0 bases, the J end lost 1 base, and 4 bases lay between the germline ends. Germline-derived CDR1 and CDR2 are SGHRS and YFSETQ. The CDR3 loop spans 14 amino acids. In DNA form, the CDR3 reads TGCGCCAGCAGCTTGGACGAGAACACCGGGGAGCTGTTTTTT. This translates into CASSLDENTGELFF.

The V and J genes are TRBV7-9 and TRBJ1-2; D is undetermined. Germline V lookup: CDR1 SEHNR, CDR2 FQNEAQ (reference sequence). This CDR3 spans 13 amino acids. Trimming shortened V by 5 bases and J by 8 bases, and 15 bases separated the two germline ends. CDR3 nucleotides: TGTGCCAGCAGCCCAGACGGGTGGGGAGGCTACACCTTC. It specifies CASSPDGWGGYTF.

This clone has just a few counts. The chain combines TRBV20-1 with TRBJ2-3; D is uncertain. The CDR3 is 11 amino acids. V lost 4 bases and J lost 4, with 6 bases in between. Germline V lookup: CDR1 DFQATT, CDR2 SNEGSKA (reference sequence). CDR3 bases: TGCAGTGCTAAGTCTGCAGATACGCAGTATTTT. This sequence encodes CSAKSADTQYF.

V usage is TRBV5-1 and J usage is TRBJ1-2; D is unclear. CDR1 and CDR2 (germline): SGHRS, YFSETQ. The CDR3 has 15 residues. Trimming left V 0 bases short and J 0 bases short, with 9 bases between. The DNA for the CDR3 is TGCGCCAGCAGCTTGGTTGGCGGATCTAACTATGGCTACACCTTC. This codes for CASSLVGGSNYGYTF.

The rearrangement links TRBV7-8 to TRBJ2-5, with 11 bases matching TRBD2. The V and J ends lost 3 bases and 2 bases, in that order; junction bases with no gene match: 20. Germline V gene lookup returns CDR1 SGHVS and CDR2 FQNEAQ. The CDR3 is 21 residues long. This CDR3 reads CASSFFHPASGRRNKQETQYF. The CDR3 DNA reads TGTGCCAGCAGCTTTTTCCACCCTGCTAGCGGGAGGAGGAACAAGCAAGAGACCCAGTACTTC. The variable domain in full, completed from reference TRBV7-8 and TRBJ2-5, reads GAGVSQSPRYKVAKRGQDVALRCDPISGHVSLFWYQQALGQGPEFLTYFQNEAQLDKSGLPSDRFFAERPEGSVSTLKIQRTQQEDSAVYLCASSFFHPASGRRNKQETQYFGPGTRLLVL.

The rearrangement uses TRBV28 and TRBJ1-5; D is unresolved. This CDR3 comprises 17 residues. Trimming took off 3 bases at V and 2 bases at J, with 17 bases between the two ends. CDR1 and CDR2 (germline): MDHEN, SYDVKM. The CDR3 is CASSFSARKLGNQPQHF. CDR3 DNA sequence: TGTGCCAGCAGTTTCAGTGCCCGGAAACTAGGCAATCAGCCCCAGCATTTT.

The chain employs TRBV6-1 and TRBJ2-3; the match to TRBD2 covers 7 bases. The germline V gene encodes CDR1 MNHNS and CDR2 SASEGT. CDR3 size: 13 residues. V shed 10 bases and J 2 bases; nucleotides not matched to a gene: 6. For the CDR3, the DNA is TGTGCCACCCGAGCGGGGTCCACAGATACGCAGTATTTT. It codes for CATRAGSTDTQYF.